These 2 T cell receptor beta chains came from one sample sequenced in a study of Ad26.COV2.S vaccination and SARS-CoV-2 variants. Some clones are missing from TCRdb's copy, which holds only in-frame ones; the method was immunoSEQ multiplex PCR. The sample yields hundreds of thousands of clones, roughly 90% seen once. Regarding treatment: about 20 received Ad26.COV2.S at low or high dose, single or two shots; five or six received placebo; per-sample allocation not given. Sampling took place 63 days after the first vaccine or placebo injection. Sequenced material: peripheral blood, taken in a trial of Ad26.COV2.S vaccine versus placebo. Every receptor here comes from a person aged 18 to 65 who received the Ad26.COV2.S COVID-19 vaccine or a placebo.

This clone is a singleton in its sample. The J gene is TRBJ2-2, the V gene TRBV18, with no clear D. From germline, CDR1 is KGHSH and CDR2 LQKENI. This CDR3 spans 13 amino acids. The V end lost 3 bases, the J end lost 6 bases, and 8 bases lay between the germline ends. The DNA of the CDR3 is TGTGCCAGCTCACCGGATCTCTCCGGGGAGCTGTTTTTT. Its protein is CASSPDLSGELFF. Variable domain in full (rest from reference TRBV18 and TRBJ2-2): NAGVMQNPRHLVRRRGQEARLRCSPMKGHSHVYWYRQLPEEGLKFMVYLQKENIIDESGMPKERFSAEFPKEGPSILRIQQVVRGDSAAYFCASSPDLSGELFFGEGSRLTVL.

The chain carries TRBV5-6 and TRBJ2-1; no definite D call. Germline V lookup: CDR1 SGHDT, CDR2 YYEEEE. CDR3 size: 12 residues. V gave up 4 bases and J gave up 7 bases, with 9 bases separating them. The CDR3 here is CASSRTANEQFF. The CDR3 nucleotides read TGTGCCAGCAGCAGGACGGCTAATGAGCAGTTCTTC.